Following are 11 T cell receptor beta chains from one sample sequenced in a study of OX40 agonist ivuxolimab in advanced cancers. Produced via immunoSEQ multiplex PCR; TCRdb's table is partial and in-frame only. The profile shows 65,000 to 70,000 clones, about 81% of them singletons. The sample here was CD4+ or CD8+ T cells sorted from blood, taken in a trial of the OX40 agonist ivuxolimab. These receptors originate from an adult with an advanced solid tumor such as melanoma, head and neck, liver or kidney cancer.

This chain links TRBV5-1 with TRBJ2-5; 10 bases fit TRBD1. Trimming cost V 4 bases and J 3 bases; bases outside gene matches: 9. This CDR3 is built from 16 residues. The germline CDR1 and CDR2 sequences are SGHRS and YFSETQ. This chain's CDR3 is CASSRGQGSGEETQYF. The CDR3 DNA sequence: TGCGCCAGCAGCCGGGGACAGGGGAGCGGGGAAGAGACCCAGTACTTC.

CDR3: CASSYGGGVFQETQYF. In DNA, the CDR3 is TGTGCCAGCAGTTACGGGGGGGGAGTGTTTCAAGAGACCCAGTACTTC. This rearrangement joins TRBV6-6 to TRBJ2-5; the match to TRBD2 covers 7 bases. With V trimmed by 2 bases and J by 2 bases, 8 bases remained unmatched. CDR3 length equals 16 residues. CDR1 is MNHNY, CDR2 SVGAGI, per germline (reference sequence).

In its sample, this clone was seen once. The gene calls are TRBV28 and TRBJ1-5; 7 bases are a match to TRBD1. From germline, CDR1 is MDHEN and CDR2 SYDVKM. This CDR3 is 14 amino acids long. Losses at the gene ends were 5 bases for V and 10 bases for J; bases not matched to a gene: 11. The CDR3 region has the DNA TGTGCCAGCAGTCAGGGGGACGGCCCACGTCCCCAGCATTTT. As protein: CASSQGDGPRPQHF. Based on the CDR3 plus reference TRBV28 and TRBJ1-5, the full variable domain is DVKVTQSSRYLVKRTGEKVFLECVQDMDHENMFWYRQDPGLGLRLIYFSYDVKMKEKGDIPEGYSVSREKKERFSLILESASTNQTSMYLCASSQGDGPRPQHFGDGTRLSIL.

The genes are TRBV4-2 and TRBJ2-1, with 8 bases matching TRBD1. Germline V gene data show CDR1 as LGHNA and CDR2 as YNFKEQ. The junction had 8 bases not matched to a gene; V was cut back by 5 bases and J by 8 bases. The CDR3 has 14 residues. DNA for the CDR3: TGTGCCAGCAGCATCCAGGGGGCAGTGGATGAGCAGTTCTTC. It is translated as CASSIQGAVDEQFF.

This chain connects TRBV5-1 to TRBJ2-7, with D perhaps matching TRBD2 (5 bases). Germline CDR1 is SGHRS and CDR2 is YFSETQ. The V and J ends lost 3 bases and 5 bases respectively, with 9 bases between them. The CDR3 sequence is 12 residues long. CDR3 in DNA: TGCGCCAGCAGCTGGGGAGACGACGAGCAGTACTTC. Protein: CASSWGDDEQYF.

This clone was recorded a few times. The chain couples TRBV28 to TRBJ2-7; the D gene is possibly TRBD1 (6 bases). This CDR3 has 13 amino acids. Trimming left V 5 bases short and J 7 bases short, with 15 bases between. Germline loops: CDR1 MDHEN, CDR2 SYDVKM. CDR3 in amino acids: CASSIRQATEQYV. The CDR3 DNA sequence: TGTGCCAGCAGTATACGACAGGCAACTGAGCAGTACGTC.

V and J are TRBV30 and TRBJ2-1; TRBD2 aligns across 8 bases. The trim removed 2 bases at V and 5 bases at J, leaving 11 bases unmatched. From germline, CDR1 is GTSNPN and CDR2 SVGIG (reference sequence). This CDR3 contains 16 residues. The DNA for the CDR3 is TGTGCCTGGAGTTTGGGAAGCGGGAGTTACAACAATGAGCAGTTCTTC. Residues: CAWSLGSGSYNNEQFF.

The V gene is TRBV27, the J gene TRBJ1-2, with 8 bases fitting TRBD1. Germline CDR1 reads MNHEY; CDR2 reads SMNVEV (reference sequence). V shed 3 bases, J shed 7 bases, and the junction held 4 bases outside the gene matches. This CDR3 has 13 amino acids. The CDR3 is CASSFRTGFGYTF. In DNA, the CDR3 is TGTGCCAGCAGTTTTCGGACAGGGTTTGGCTACACCTTC.

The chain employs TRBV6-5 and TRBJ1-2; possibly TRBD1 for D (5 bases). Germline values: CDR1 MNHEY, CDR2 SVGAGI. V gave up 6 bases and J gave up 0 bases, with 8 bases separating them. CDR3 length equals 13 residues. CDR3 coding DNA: TGTGCCAGCAGGCGGGACCCTAACTATGGCTACACCTTC. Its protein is CASRRDPNYGYTF.

CDR3 in amino acids: CASSYEGLVETQYF. The CDR3 DNA follows: TGTGCCAGCAGTTACGAGGGTTTGGTGGAGACCCAGTACTTC. J is TRBJ2-5 and V is TRBV6-6; weak D call: TRBD2 (5 bases). This CDR3 comprises 14 residues. Germline CDR1 is MNHNY and CDR2 is SVGAGI (reference sequence). Trimming took off 2 bases at V and 5 bases at J, with 12 bases between the two ends.

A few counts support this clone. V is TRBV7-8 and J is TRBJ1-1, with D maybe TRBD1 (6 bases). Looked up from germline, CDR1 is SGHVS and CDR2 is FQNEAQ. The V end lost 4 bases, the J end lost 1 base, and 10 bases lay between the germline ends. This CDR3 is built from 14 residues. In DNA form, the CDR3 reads TGTGCCAGCAGCTCACAGGGCCGGAACACTGAAGCTTTCTTT. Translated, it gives CASSSQGRNTEAFF.